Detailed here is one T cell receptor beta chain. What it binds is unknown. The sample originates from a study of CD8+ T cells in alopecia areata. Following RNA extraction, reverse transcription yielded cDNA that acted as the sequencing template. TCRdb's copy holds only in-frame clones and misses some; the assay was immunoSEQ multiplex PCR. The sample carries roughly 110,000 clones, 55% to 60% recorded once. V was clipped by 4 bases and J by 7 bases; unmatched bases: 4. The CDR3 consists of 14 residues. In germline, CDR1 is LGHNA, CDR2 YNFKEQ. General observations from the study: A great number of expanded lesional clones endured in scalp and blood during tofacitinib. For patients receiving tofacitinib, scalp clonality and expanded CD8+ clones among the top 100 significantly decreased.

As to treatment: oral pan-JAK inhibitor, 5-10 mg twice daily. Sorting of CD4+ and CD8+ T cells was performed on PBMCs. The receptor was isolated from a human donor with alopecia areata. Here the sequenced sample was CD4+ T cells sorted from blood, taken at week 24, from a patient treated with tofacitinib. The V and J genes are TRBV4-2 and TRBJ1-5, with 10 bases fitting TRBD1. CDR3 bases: TGTGCCAGCAGCCGCGGACAGGGGGGCCAGCCCCAGCATTTT. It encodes CASSRGQGGQPQHF.